The present T cell receptor (beta chain) was sequenced within a study of blood T cell repertoires in COVID-19 (dated by TCRdb to 2019 to 2021). Describing the broader study: Samples covering the acute and convalescent phases of COVID-19 were provided by collaborators in the United States, Italy and Spain. The prospective study material was composed of cDNA or gDNA derived from T cells, B-cell-depleted T cells, or PBMCs. Deeply sampled blood TCRbeta repertoires from subjects exposed to, actively infected with, or recovered from COVID-19 were included in the dataset. A freely available public database, intended as a resource for researchers studying the immune response to SARS-CoV-2, is where the repertoires were released. Samples came from the ongoing ImmuneRACE study (first 160 participants) plus 1,254 subjects from 6 global collaborators. Sample metadata almost always included a de-identified subject ID, COVID-19 status, age in years and sex. Where available, HLA class I and class II types were taken from metadata supplied by the sample provider and were not determined by assay-based typing.

From the germline V gene, CDR1 is SGHRS and CDR2 is YFSETQ. Cut back by 3 bases and 1 base, the V and J ends lie 12 bases apart. From the cysteine up to the phenylalanine, the CDR3 has a length of 15 residues. Just the 45-base CDR3 DNA is kept, in frame starting at base 1. About this clone itself: What this receptor recognizes is not known. No quality values exist for individual bases; no much larger clone is one base distant.

At one collaborating source in Seattle, patients were enrolled during active infection and were followed longitudinally through the course of disease. The collaborating institutions used their own protocols to collect whole blood in K2EDTA tubes. For TCRbeta analysis, collaborators shipped samples in one of three forms: frozen whole blood, isolated PBMCs, or DNA extracted from either of those sample types. What the authors observed across the whole study: The amount of clinical and demographic metadata varied by source and participant and was provided uncurated.

The immunoSEQ Assay, a bias-controlled multiplex PCR, was used to amplify TCRbeta CDR3 regions from genomic DNA. The published analysis was carried out like this. Within the assay, amplification of reference gene primers was used to estimate how many nucleated cells each sample contained. To quantify the absolute abundance of each unique TCRbeta CDR3 rearrangement, sequence reads were collapsed and filtered. For each sample, productive Simpson clonality was calculated by taking the square root of Simpson's diversity index across productive rearrangements. The clones in this table, taken by TCRdb from immuneACCESS, are in-frame only. Not every clone is retained; where verified, under half of the shortfall comes from an unresolved V gene, and the cause of the rest is unknown. V, J and clone size were drawn from that table, and D and trimming were deduced from the DNA. In this sample the table shows about 440,000 clones, more than 70% of which occur a single time. The ten largest clones capture roughly an eighth of the sample.

Sequencing was performed on peripheral blood. The chain joins TRBV5-1 to TRBJ2-3; TRBD1 is a possible D gene, resting on 6 matching bases. The receptor was derived from a woman in her 50s with COVID-19, enrolled during active disease. This receptor carries the CDR3 CASSYRVAGTDTQYF. The sequenced DNA is TGCGCCAGCAGCTACAGGGTTGCGGGCACAGATACGCAGTATTTT.